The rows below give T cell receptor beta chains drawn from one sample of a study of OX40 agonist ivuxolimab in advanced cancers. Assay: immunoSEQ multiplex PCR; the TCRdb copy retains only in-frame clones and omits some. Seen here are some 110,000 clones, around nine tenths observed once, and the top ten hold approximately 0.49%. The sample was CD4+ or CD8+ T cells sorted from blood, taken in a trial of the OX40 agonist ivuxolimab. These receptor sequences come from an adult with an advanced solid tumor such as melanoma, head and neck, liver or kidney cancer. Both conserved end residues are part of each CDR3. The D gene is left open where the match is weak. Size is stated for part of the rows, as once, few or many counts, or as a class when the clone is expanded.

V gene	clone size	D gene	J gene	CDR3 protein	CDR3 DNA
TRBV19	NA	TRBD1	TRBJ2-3	CASSRGQGWTDTQYF	TGTGCCAGTAGCAGAGGACAGGGATGGACAGATACGCAGTATTTT
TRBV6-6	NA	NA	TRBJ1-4	CASRDFGPANEKLFF	TGTGCCAGCAGGGACTTCGGACCCGCTAATGAAAAACTGTTTTTT
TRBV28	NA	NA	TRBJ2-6	CASSLSWGSGANVLTF	TGTGCCAGCAGTTTATCATGGGGGTCTGGGGCCAACGTCCTGACTTTC
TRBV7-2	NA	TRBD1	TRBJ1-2	CASSLVRDRAQCTF	TGTGCCAGCAGCTTAGTGAGAGACAGGGCCCAGTGCACCTTC
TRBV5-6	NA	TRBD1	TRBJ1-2	CASSQETGTDGYTF	TGTGCCAGCAGCCAAGAAACCGGGACAGATGGCTACACCTTC
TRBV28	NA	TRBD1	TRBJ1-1	CALRQGTEAFF	TGTGCCTTACGACAGGGCACTGAAGCTTTCTTT
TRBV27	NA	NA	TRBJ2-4	CASSGLGEAKNIQYF	TGTGCCAGCAGCGGCCTCGGGGAAGCCAAAAACATTCAGTACTTC
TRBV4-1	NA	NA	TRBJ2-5	CASSRLARETQYF	TGCGCCAGCAGCCGCCTAGCGCGCGAGACCCAGTACTTC
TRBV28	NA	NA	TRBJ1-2	CASSSTGPGRGYTF	TGTGCCAGCAGTTCCACAGGGCCGGGACGCGGCTACACCTTC
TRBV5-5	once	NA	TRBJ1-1	CASSPQRPNSLNTEAFF	TGTGCCAGCAGCCCCCAAAGACCTAACAGTTTGAACACTGAAGCTTTCTTT
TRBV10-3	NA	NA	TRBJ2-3	CAISESKAGDTQYF	TGTGCCATCAGTGAGTCTAAAGCCGGAGATACGCAGTATTTT
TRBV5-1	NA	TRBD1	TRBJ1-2	CASQPDRAGGYTF	TGCGCCTCCCAACCCGACAGGGCAGGTGGCTACACCTTC
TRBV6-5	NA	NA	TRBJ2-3	CASSYYSSNTDTQYF	TGTGCCAGCAGTTACTACTCCAGCAACACAGATACGCAGTATTTT
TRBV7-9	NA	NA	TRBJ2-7	CASSFGEGNEQYF	TGTGCCAGCAGCTTCGGTGAGGGTAACGAGCAGTACTTC
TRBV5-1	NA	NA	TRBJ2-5	CASSLGWAGREETQYF	TGCGCCAGCAGCTTAGGCTGGGCGGGGCGCGAAGAGACCCAGTACTTC